These 20 T cell receptor beta chains were sequenced from one sample in a study of blood T cells in healthy people across ages. Through a sample-barcoded 5' primer and a J-beta primer mix, a second PCR was run for roughly 6 to 12 cycles. TCRdb processed the 5' RACE reads anew with MiXCR; each CDR3 protein has one entry. The sample shows about 780,000 distinct CDR3 sequences, around 45% of them seen only once. Sequenced sample: blood. All receptors derive from an older man in good health.

The CDR3 loop is CASSPMGQGFGNTEAFF. The CDR3 nucleotides are TGTGCCAGCAGCCCTATGGGACAGGGATTTGGGAACACTGAAGCTTTCTTT. This chain links TRBV6-1 with TRBJ1-1, with 9 bases aligning to TRBD1. V lost 6 bases to trimming and J lost 1 base; unmatched junction nucleotides: 12. This CDR3 is built from 17 residues. Germline V gene sequence: CDR1 MNHNS, CDR2 SASEGT.

This sequence joins TRBV15 and TRBJ1-2; TRBD1 is a possible D gene (5 bases). The CDR3 sequence is 15 residues long. Trimming cost V 0 bases and J 8 bases, with 16 bases left between them. Per the germline V gene, CDR1 is LNHNV and CDR2 is YYDKDF (reference sequence). The CDR3 is CATSRDPGAGKGYTF. DNA of the CDR3: TGTGCCACCAGCAGAGACCCCGGGGCAGGGAAAGGCTACACCTTC.

The chain is built from TRBV7-2 and TRBJ2-1, with D possibly being TRBD1 or TRBD2 (6 bases each). Germline CDR1 is SGHTA and CDR2 is FQGNSA. The CDR3 sequence is 14 residues long. V lost 5 bases, J lost 7 bases, and 15 bases lay in between. As DNA, the CDR3 is TGTGCCAGCAGCAAAGTAGGGGGGCGGAATGAGCAGTTCTTC. Translated, it gives CASSKVGGRNEQFF.

This clonotype was seen once. Without the conserved terminal phenylalanine or tryptophan, this CDR3 likely stems from a read error. The J gene is TRBJ2-5, the V gene TRBV20-1, with a weak D call TRBD1 (6 bases). This CDR3 has 14 residues. Trimming left V 1 base short and J 1 base short, with 10 bases between. Germline CDR1 and CDR2: DFQATT and SNEGSKA (reference sequence). The chain's CDR3 is CSARVRDIQETQYL. The CDR3 nucleotides are TGCAGTGCTAGAGTAAGGGACATCCAAGAGACCCAGTACTTG.

This clonotype came up many times. The chain combines TRBV12-3 or TRBV12-4 with TRBJ1-1; D ambiguous. Trimming took 3 bases from V and 7 from J, leaving 9 bases between them. The CDR3 covers 12 residues. The CDR3 reads CASSLHLVEAFF. The CDR3 nucleotides are TGTGCCAGCAGTTTGCACCTGGTTGAAGCTTTCTTT.

The genes are TRBV10-3 and TRBJ1-2, with 10 bases aligning to TRBD1. CDR3 length: 15 amino acids. V lost 3 bases and J lost 4; bases outside the gene matches: 5. CDR1 and CDR2 from the germline V gene are ENHRY and SYGVKD. The CDR3 sequence: CAISESRTGGYGYTF. The DNA of the CDR3 is TGTGCCATCAGTGAATCCCGGACAGGGGGCTATGGCTACACCTTC.

V usage is TRBV5-5 and J usage is TRBJ2-7, with D unclear. This CDR3 is built from 16 residues. V lost 7 bases, J lost 2 bases, and 22 bases lay in between. The germline CDR1 and CDR2 sequences are SGHKS and YYEKEE (reference sequence). CDR3 nucleotide sequence: TGTGCCAGCGCCCGGGCAGGTGAAGTTTTTACCTACGAGCAGTACTTC. Protein sequence: CASARAGEVFTYEQYF.

J is TRBJ1-2 and V is TRBV7-8; D might be TRBD1 (6 bases). CDR3 length: 15 residues. The V and J ends lost 1 base and 7 bases respectively, with 16 bases between them. The germline CDR1 and CDR2 sequences are SGHVS and FQNEAQ. The CDR3 DNA is TGTGCCAGCAGCTTAGGGGCTACAGGGATGGGTGGCTACACCTTC. Protein: CASSLGATGMGGYTF. Combining the CDR3 with reference TRBV7-8 and TRBJ1-2 gives the whole variable domain GAGVSQSPRYKVAKRGQDVALRCDPISGHVSLFWYQQALGQGPEFLTYFQNEAQLDKSGLPSDRFFAERPEGSVSTLKIQRTQQEDSAVYLCASSLGATGMGGYTFGSGTRLTVV.

The chain employs TRBV2 and TRBJ2-1; TRBD1 matches 7 bases. The V segment lost 0 bases and the J segment 9 bases; nucleotides outside the gene matches: 8. This CDR3 spans 15 amino acids. Germline lookup yields CDR1 SNHLY and CDR2 FYNNEI. The CDR3 protein is CASSEASGGRGEQFF. The CDR3 DNA follows: TGTGCCAGCAGTGAAGCTTCAGGGGGTCGGGGTGAGCAGTTCTTC.

This chain uses TRBV29-1 with TRBJ2-5; D is possibly TRBD1 (6 bases). With 6 bases removed from V and 9 bases from J, the gap between germline ends came to 11 bases. This CDR3 spans 10 amino acids. Germline CDR1 reads SQVTM; CDR2 reads ANQGSEA. The CDR3: CSVGTQAQYF. The CDR3 DNA reads as TGCAGCGTGGGGACACAGGCCCAGTACTTC. Supplemented by reference TRBV29-1 and TRBJ2-5, the full variable domain reads SAVISQKPSRDICQRGTSLTIQCQVDSQVTMMFWYRQQPGQSLTLIATANQGSEATYESGFVIDKFPISRPNLTFSTLTVSNMSPEDSSIYLCSVGTQAQYFGPGTRLLVL.

This rearrangement joins TRBV6-1 to TRBJ1-1; TRBD1 is a possible D gene (6 bases). V dropped 2 bases and J dropped 5 bases, with 15 bases sitting between them. CDR3 length: 15 amino acids. Germline assignment: CDR1 MNHNS and CDR2 SASEGT. The CDR3: CASSETNREGTEAFF. The CDR3 nucleotides read TGTGCCAGCAGTGAAACCAACAGGGAGGGGACTGAAGCTTTCTTT.

For this clonotype: A much larger clonotype is one base distant, so this may be a read error. The genes are TRBV7-2 and TRBJ1-2; D remains ambiguous. CDR3 length equals 15 residues. Germline V gives CDR1 SGHTA, CDR2 FQGNSA. The CDR3 region has the DNA TGTGCCAGCAGCTTGAGCCCCACGATGGGCTATGGCCACACCTTC. It yields the protein CASSLSPTMGYGHTF.

This clonotype was found many times. The chain employs TRBV4-2 and TRBJ1-1; D not resolved. V was cut by 4 bases and J by 6 bases, with 9 bases left in between. The CDR3 is made up of 12 amino acids. Per the germline V gene, CDR1 is LGHNA and CDR2 is YNFKEQ. The CDR3 here is CASSPGVSEAFF. The CDR3, as DNA: TGTGCCAGCAGCCCTGGGGTCTCTGAAGCTTTCTTT.

This clonotype was seen repeatedly, ten times or more. The chain couples TRBV5-1 to TRBJ2-1, with a tentative D call TRBD1 (5 bases). V was cut by 5 bases and J by 5 bases, with 14 bases left in between. The CDR3 contains 14 residues. The germline CDR1 and CDR2 sequences are SGHRS and YFSETQ. The CDR3 is CASRKDSTDNEQFF. Written as DNA, the CDR3 is TGCGCCAGCAGAAAAGACAGTACAGACAATGAGCAGTTCTTC.

This clonotype has more than one count but fewer than ten. The chain has TRBV9 and TRBJ2-1; unclear D gene. CDR3 length equals 15 residues. Trimming pared 5 bases from V and 0 bases from J, leaving 12 bases between. Germline CDR1 SGDLS, CDR2 YYNGEE. CDR3 coding DNA: TGTGCCAGCAGTGGAGATTCTAGCTCCTACAATGAGCAGTTCTTC. This sequence encodes CASSGDSSSYNEQFF.

There are a few counts of this clonotype. The J gene is TRBJ2-7, the V gene TRBV7-2; D gene unclear. The CDR3 has 14 amino acids. The germline V gene has CDR1 SGHTA and CDR2 FQGNSA. The V end was cut by 5 bases, the J end by 7 bases, with 18 bases between. CDR3 sequence: CASSRRSFYNEQYF. CDR3 nucleotides: TGTGCCAGCAGCCGTCGTAGTTTCTACAATGAGCAGTACTTC.

This chain connects TRBV7-2 to TRBJ2-1; D perhaps matches TRBD2 (6 bases). The CDR3 runs 16 residues. Germline-derived CDR1 and CDR2 are SGHTA and FQGNSA. Trimming removed 1 base from V and 6 bases from J, with 16 bases in between. The CDR3 protein is CASSLVSDRGFNEQFF. The CDR3 DNA is TGTGCCAGCAGCTTAGTATCCGACCGGGGGTTCAATGAGCAGTTCTTC.

This clonotype was observed a few times. The chain is built from TRBV25-1 and TRBJ2-3, with TRBD1 identical over 8 bases. J was trimmed by 3 bases and V by 1 base; bases with no gene match: 6. Germline CDR1 is MGHDK and CDR2 is SYGVNS. The CDR3 runs to 16 residues. CDR3 protein: CASSEFRTGWTDTQYF. The CDR3 nucleotides read TGTGCCAGCAGTGAATTTCGGACAGGGTGGACAGATACGCAGTATTTT.

CDR3 in amino acids: CASSYGGLAGAYEQYF. CDR3 bases: TGTGCCAGCAGTTACGGCGGACTAGCGGGAGCCTACGAGCAGTACTTC. This chain connects TRBV6-2 or TRBV6-3 to TRBJ2-7, with 13 bases matching TRBD2. From germline, CDR1 is MNHEY and CDR2 SVGEGT. The ends lost 2 bases at V and 2 bases at J; junction bases unmatched: 3. This CDR3 is built from 16 residues.

In its sample, this clonotype was seen many times. The gene calls are TRBV12-3 or TRBV12-4 and TRBJ2-6; no reliable D call. The CDR3 is 12 residues long. Trimming shortened V by 5 bases and J by 11 bases, and 10 bases separated the two germline ends. The CDR3 region has the DNA TGTGCCAGCAGTGTAGTGTTGGACGTCCTGACTTTC. It specifies CASSVVLDVLTF.